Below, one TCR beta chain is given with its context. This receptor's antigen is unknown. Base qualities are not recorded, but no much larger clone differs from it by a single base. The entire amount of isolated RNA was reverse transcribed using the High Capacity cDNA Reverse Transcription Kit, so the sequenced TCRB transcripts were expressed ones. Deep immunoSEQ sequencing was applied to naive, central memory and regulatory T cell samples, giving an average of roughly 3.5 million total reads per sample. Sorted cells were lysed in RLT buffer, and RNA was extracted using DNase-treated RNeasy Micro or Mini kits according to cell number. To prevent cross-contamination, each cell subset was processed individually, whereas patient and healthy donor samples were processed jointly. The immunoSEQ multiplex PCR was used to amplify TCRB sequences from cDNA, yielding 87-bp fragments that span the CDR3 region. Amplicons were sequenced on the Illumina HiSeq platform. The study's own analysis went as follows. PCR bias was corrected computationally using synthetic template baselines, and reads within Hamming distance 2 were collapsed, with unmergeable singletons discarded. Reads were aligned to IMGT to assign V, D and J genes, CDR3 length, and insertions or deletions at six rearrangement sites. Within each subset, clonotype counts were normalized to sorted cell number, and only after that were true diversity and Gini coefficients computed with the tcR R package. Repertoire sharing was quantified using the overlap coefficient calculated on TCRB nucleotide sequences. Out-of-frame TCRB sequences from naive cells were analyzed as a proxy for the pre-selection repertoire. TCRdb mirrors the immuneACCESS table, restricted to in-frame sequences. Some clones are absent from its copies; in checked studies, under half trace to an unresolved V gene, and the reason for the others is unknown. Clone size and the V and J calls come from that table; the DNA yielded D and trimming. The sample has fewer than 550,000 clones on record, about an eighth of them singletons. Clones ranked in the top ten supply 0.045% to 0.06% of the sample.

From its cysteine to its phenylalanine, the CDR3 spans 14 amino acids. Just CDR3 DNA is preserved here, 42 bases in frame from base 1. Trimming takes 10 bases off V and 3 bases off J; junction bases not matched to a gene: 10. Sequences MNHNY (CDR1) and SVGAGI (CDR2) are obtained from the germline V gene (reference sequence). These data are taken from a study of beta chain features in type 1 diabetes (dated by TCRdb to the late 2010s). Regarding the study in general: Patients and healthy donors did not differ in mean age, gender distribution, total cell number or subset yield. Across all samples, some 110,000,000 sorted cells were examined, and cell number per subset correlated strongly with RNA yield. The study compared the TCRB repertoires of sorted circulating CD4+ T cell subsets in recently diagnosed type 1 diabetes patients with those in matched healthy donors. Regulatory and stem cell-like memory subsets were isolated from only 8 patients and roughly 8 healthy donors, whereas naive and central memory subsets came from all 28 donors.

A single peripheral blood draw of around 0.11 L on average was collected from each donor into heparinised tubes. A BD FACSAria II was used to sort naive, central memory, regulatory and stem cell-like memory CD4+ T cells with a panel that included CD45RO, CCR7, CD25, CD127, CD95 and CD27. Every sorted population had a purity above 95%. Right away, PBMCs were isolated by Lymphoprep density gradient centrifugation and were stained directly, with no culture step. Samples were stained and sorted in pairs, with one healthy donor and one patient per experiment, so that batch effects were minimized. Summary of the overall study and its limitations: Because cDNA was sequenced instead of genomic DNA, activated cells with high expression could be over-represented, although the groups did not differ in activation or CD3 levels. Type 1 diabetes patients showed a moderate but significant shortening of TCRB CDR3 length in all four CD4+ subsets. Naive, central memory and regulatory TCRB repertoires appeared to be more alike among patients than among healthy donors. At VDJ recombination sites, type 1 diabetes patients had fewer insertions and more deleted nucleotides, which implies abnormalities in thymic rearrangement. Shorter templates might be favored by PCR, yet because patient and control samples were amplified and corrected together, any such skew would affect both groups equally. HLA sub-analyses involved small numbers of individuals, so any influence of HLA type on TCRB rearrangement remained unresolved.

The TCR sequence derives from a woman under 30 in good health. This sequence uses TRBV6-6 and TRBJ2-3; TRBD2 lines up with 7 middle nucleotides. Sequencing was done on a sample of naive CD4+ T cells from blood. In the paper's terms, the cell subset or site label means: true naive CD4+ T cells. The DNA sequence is TGTGCCACTAAAAGGGGCGGGGGTACAGATACGCAGTATTTT. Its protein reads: CATKRGGGTDTQYF.